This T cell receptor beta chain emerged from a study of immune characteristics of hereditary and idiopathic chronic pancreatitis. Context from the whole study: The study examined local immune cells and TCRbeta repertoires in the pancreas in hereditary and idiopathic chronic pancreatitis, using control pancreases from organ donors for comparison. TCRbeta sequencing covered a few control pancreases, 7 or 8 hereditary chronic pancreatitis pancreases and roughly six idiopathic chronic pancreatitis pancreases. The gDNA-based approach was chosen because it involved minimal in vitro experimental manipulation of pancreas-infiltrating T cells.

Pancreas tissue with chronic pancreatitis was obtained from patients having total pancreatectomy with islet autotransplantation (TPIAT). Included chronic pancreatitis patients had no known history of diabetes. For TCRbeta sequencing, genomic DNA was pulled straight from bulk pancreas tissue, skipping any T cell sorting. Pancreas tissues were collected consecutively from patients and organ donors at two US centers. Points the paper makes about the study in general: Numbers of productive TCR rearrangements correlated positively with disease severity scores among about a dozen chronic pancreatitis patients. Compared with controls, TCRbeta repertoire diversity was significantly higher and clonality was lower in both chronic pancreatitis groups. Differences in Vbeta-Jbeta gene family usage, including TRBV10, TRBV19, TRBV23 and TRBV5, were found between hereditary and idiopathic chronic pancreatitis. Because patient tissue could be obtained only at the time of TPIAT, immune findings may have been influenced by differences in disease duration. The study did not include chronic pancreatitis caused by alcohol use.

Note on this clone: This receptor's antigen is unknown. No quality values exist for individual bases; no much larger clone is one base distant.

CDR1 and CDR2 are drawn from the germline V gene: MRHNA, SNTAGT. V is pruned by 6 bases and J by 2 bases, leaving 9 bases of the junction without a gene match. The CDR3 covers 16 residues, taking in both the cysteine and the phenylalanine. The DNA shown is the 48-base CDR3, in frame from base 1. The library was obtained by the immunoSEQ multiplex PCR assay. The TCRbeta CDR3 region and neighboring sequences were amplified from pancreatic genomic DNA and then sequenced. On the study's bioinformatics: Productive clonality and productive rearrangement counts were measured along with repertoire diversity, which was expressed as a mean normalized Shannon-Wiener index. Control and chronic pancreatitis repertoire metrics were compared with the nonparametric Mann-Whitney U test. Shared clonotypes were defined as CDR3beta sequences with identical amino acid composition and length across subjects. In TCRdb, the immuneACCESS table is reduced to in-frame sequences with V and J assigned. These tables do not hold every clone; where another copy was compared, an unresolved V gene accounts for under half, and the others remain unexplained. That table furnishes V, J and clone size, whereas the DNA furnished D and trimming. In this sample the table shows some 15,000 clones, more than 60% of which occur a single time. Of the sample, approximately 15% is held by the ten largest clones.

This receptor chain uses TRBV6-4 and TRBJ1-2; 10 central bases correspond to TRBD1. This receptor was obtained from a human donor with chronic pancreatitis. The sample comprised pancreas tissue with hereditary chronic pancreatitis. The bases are TGTGCCAGCAGGGGGTACCGGGACAGGGGAAACTATGGCTACACCTTC. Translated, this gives CASRGYRDRGNYGYTF.